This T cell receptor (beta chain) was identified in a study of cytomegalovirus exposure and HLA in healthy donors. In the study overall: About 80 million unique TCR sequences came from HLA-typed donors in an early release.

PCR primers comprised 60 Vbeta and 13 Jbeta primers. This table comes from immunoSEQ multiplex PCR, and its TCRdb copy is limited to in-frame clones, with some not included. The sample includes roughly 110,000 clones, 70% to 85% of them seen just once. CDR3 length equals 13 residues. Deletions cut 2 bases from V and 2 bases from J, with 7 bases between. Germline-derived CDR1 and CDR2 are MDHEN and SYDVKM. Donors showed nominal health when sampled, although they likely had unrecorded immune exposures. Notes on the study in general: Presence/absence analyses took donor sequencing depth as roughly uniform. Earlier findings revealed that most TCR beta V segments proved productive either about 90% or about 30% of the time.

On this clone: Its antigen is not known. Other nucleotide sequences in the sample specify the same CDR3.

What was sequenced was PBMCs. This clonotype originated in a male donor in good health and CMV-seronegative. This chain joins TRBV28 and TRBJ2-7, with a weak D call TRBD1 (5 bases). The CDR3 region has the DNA TGTGCCAGCAGTTTAGGACAAACCTACGAGCAGTACTTC. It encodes CASSLGQTYEQYF.